This entry lists 14 T cell receptor beta chains sequenced from one sample in a study of T cells after yellow fever vaccination. TCRdb reanalysed the 5' RACE reads using MiXCR and keeps one entry per CDR3 protein. The table lists about 310,000 distinct CDR3 sequences, approximately 3.9% of them singletons, with 23% in the top ten. Sample: PBMCs, taken on the day of the yellow fever booster vaccination. The receptors were gathered from a young man who received the YFV17D yellow fever vaccine.

The CDR3 DNA sequence: TGTGCCAGCAGGGGACAGTCCTACGAGCAGTACGTC. Translated: CASRGQSYEQYV. V usage is TRBV5-6 and J usage is TRBJ2-7; 7 nucleotides match TRBD1. The CDR3 length is 12 residues. The ends lost 5 bases at V and 1 base at J; junction bases unmatched: 0. Per germline, CDR1 SGHDT and CDR2 YYEEEE.

The rearrangement joins TRBV4-2 to TRBJ2-1, with unresolved D. Per the germline V gene, CDR1 is LGHNA and CDR2 is YNFKEQ. Trimming stripped 4 bases from V and 2 bases from J, with 15 bases between. CDR3 length equals 16 residues. This chain's CDR3 is CASSLAGSFPYNEQFF. CDR3 in DNA: TGTGCCAGCAGCCTCGCCGGCTCCTTCCCCTACAATGAGCAGTTCTTC.

This chain links TRBV20-1 with TRBJ2-5; 12 bases match TRBD2. V trimming: 6 bases; J trimming: 5 bases; junction bases outside the gene matches: 7. Germline V CDR1 and CDR2: DFQATT, SNEGSKA (reference sequence). The CDR3 is 14 residues long. CDR3 amino acids: CSAGRLAGEETQYF. CDR3 DNA sequence: TGCAGTGCCGGCCGACTAGCGGGGGAGGAGACCCAGTACTTC.

This clonotype was seen more than once but under ten times. The chain carries TRBV10-3 and TRBJ2-3, with D perhaps being TRBD1 or TRBD2 (6 bases each). The germline CDR1 and CDR2 sequences are ENHRY and SYGVKD. Deletions cut 8 bases from V and 4 bases from J, with 19 bases between. CDR3 length: 15 residues. In DNA, the CDR3 is TGTGCCATCGGCTCCCCTTACAGGGAGGCAGATACGCAGTATTTT. This gives the protein CAIGSPYREADTQYF.

This clonotype came up many times. J is TRBJ1-2 and V is TRBV7-9, with D uncertain. Per the germline V gene, CDR1 is SEHNR and CDR2 is FQNEAQ (reference sequence). Trimming pared 1 base from V and 0 bases from J, leaving 9 bases between. This CDR3 spans 15 amino acids. The CDR3 DNA follows: TGTGCCAGCAGCTTAGGTGCATTCTCTAACTATGGCTACACCTTC. This encodes CASSLGAFSNYGYTF.

The chain uses TRBV9 and TRBJ2-5, with D unclear. From germline, CDR1 is SGDLS and CDR2 YYNGEE. V lost 0 bases and J 4 bases, leaving 10 bases between the germline ends. The CDR3 is 14 amino acids. Here the CDR3 reads CASSVGQFVETQYF. The CDR3 DNA sequence: TGTGCCAGCAGCGTAGGGCAATTTGTAGAGACCCAGTACTTC.

This clonotype was detected many times. The J gene is TRBJ2-1, the V gene TRBV5-1; a weak D match, TRBD1 (6 bases). The CDR3 runs 15 residues. From germline, CDR1 is SGHRS and CDR2 YFSETQ. Trimming took 4 bases from V and 12 from J, leaving 23 bases between them. CDR3 bases: TGCGCCAGCAGCGAAGAGATCGCCAGGGGCAGGGGGCAGTTCTTC. Translated: CASSEEIARGRGQFF.

This clonotype showed up many times. This chain uses TRBV9 with TRBJ2-1; D not resolved. The CDR3 has 11 amino acids. In germline, CDR1 is SGDLS, CDR2 YYNGEE. V lost 2 bases and J lost 6, with 3 bases in between. This CDR3 is CASSVANEQFF. The DNA for the CDR3 is TGTGCCAGCAGCGTTGCCAATGAGCAGTTCTTC.

This clonotype was seen repeatedly, ten times or more. The chain links TRBV12-3 or TRBV12-4 to TRBJ2-3; maybe TRBD2 (6 bases). This CDR3 region has 16 residues. V was cut by 6 bases and J by 0 bases, with 16 bases left in between. In DNA form, the CDR3 reads TGTGCCAGCAGCCGCTTCGGCGGGGCTAGCACAGATACGCAGTATTTT. This gives the protein CASSRFGGASTDTQYF.

This clonotype occurred many times. J is TRBJ2-1 and V is TRBV6-2 or TRBV6-3; possibly TRBD1 for D (6 bases). The CDR3 is made up of 13 amino acids. Germline V lookup: CDR1 MNHEY, CDR2 SVGEGT. Trimming removed 6 bases at V and 10 bases at J, with 16 bases between. The DNA for the CDR3 is TGTGCCAGCAGCCTACTGACAGGATGGGAGCAGTTCTTC. This translates into CASSLLTGWEQFF.

This chain uses TRBV5-5 with TRBJ2-7, with D unresolved. Germline assignment: CDR1 SGHKS and CDR2 YYEKEE (reference sequence). The CDR3 length is 15 residues. V lost 0 bases and J 3 bases, leaving 13 bases between the germline ends. The CDR3 DNA follows: TGTGCCAGCAGCTTGGGATCCCGGGCTAGCTACGAGCAGTACTTC. Protein product: CASSLGSRASYEQYF.

This rearrangement joins TRBV12-5 to TRBJ2-3; 14 positions agree with TRBD2. Germline V lookup: CDR1 LGHNT, CDR2 FRNRAP. The CDR3 runs to 19 residues. V lost 1 base, J lost 2 bases, and 8 bases stayed unmatched. The CDR3 nucleotides read TGTGCTAGTGGTTTGGGACTAGCGGGGGGGGGAACCTACACAGATACGCAGTATTTT. As protein: CASGLGLAGGGTYTDTQYF.

This clonotype was counted ten times or more. This may stem from a read error, because a much larger clone lies one nucleotide away. The chain is built from TRBV6-2 or TRBV6-3 and TRBJ2-2; D gene ambiguous. Trimming left V 0 bases short and J 1 base short, with 0 bases between. Germline V gene sequence: CDR1 MNHEY, CDR2 SVGEGT. This CDR3 is 13 amino acids long. DNA for the CDR3: TGTGCCAGCAGTTACTCGAACACCGGGGAGCTGTTTTTT. It is translated as CASSYSNTGELFF.

This clonotype was seen at least ten times. The chain recombines TRBV4-1 with TRBJ2-7, with D perhaps given as TRBD1 or TRBD2 (5 bases each). V gave up 1 base and J gave up 6 bases, with 13 bases separating them. The germline V gene has CDR1 MGHRA and CDR2 YSYEKL. This CDR3 spans 14 amino acids. CDR3 sequence (DNA): TGCGCCAGCAGCCAAGGGACACAAAGCGGCGAGCAGTACGTC. Residues: CASSQGTQSGEQYV.